This T cell receptor (beta chain) was profiled in a study of blood T cell repertoires in COVID-19 (dated by TCRdb to 2020 to 2022). General notes on the study: Collaborator samples came from the United States, Italy and Spain and covered acute and convalescent phases of COVID-19. HLA class I and class II types, where available, came from metadata supplied by the sample provider rather than from assay-based typing. The samples were drawn from two sources: the first 160 participants of the ongoing ImmuneRACE study, and 950 to 1,500 subjects contributed by 6 global collaborators. The material from the prospective study consisted of cDNA or gDNA derived from T cells, B-cell-depleted T cells, or PBMCs. Sample metadata almost always included a de-identified subject ID, COVID-19 status, age in years and sex. Subjects who had been exposed to COVID-19, were actively infected with it, or had recovered from it provided the deeply sampled blood TCRbeta repertoires that made up the dataset. The repertoires were made available in a free public database intended to serve as a resource for research on the immune response to SARS-CoV-2.

In the prospective study, participants were roughly 18 to 95 years old, resided in about two dozen geographic areas of the United States, and were enrolled through a virtual design. Cohort assignment in the prospective study relied on participant-reported clinical history from a screening survey and a study questionnaire. ImmuneRACE Cohort 3 recovered participants were defined by two consecutive negative NP/OP PCR tests, healthcare professional clearance, or symptom resolution. Mobile phlebotomists in the prospective study collected whole blood, serum and a nasopharyngeal or oropharyngeal swab from every participant. Prospective study participants could optionally give additional blood draws and questionnaires over an approximately two-month period. Before DNA extraction, prospective study blood samples were shipped either frozen or at room temperature. TCRbeta CDR3 regions were amplified from genomic DNA using the immunoSEQ Assay, a bias-controlled multiplex PCR. Per the source publication's procedure: The number of nucleated cells in each sample was estimated by amplification of reference gene primers within the assay. To quantify the absolute abundance of each unique TCRbeta CDR3 rearrangement, sequence reads were collapsed and filtered. Productive Simpson clonality was computed per sample as the square root of Simpson's diversity index over productive rearrangements. Drawn from immuneACCESS, this table holds only the in-frame rearrangements with V and J called that TCRdb kept. Clones are partly lost; checked studies trace under half to an unresolved V gene and leave the rest unexplained. That table is the source of V, J and clone size, and D and trimming were worked out from the DNA. This sample is represented by about 250,000 clones; 65% to 90% of them were singletons. The ten most abundant clones make up about 1.7% of the sample.

The CDR3 numbers 15 residues from cysteine through phenylalanine. CDR3 DNA is the only sequence kept; it has 45 bases, read in frame from the first base. The junction shows trimming of 3 bases on V and 4 bases on J, and the gene matches do not reach 8 bases of it. CDR1 and CDR2 (DFQATT, SNEGSKA) derive from the germline V gene (reference sequence). With regard to this clone: No antigen is known for it. There are no base qualities to consult, and no much larger clone falls within one base.

The full study reports these points: Clinical and demographic metadata were provided uncurated, with the amount varying by source and participant.

The rearrangement combines TRBV20-1 with TRBJ2-3; the junction holds 9 bases that match TRBD2. This clonotype was obtained from a man in his forties who had recovered from COVID-19. The sequencing sample was made of PBMCs or T cells enriched from blood (not recorded which). The base sequence is TGCAGTGCTAGTGGATTAGCGGGAGAGGCAGATACGCAGTATTTT. This translates into CSASGLAGEADTQYF.